The clone carrying this TCR beta chain was seen ten or more times. The CDR3 runs to 18 residues. J was trimmed by 1 base and V by 0 bases; bases with no gene match: 8. The germline CDR1 and CDR2 sequences are DFQATT and SNEGSKA (reference sequence). The data belong to a study of T cells in Graves' hyperthyroidism and ophthalmopathy. TCR beta CDR3 sequences were amplified from RNA transcripts. The HTBI primer set was used in a first-round RT-PCR of the TCR CDR3. TCRdb called the multiplex PCR reads again in MiXCR, with one record for every CDR3 protein. The table has approximately 530,000 distinct CDR3 sequences, 15% to 20% seen once; the top ten hold around 50%.

Sequenced sample: blood. This receptor was identified in a man aged 35 to 55 with Graves' ophthalmopathy. The chain is built from TRBV20-1 and TRBJ2-3; 12 nucleotides agree with TRBD2. The chain's CDR3 is CSARDPLAGGYRTDTQYF. CDR3 DNA sequence: TGCAGTGCTAGAGATCCCCTAGCGGGAGGGTACCGCACAGATACGCAGTATTTT.